Shown below are 14 T cell receptor beta chains from a single sample sequenced in a study of blood T cell repertoires in COVID-19. Assay: immunoSEQ multiplex PCR; the TCRdb copy retains only in-frame clones and omits some. The sample yields about 50,000 clones, around 90% seen once. Sequenced sample: peripheral blood. These receptor sequences come from a man aged 50-60 years with active COVID-19.

This clone appeared once. The chain recombines TRBV6-5 with TRBJ1-4; weak D call: TRBD1 (6 bases). CDR1 and CDR2 (germline): MNHEY, SVGAGI. Trimming stripped 8 bases from V and 2 bases from J, with 12 bases between. This CDR3 comprises 14 residues. This CDR3 is CASRGHRTNEKLFF. The DNA of the CDR3 is TGTGCCAGCCGGGGACACCGCACTAATGAAAAACTGTTTTTT.

The chain has TRBV6-5 and TRBJ1-1; the D gene is possibly TRBD1 (6 bases). Deletions cut 5 bases from V and 7 bases from J, with 11 bases between. CDR3 size: 12 residues. CDR1 is MNHEY, CDR2 SVGAGI, per germline. CDR3: CASSQQGIEAFF. The CDR3 DNA follows: TGTGCCAGCAGTCAACAGGGTATTGAAGCTTTCTTT.

The chain has TRBV7-9 and TRBJ2-7; D is possibly TRBD2 (5 bases). V was cut by 5 bases and J by 2 bases, with 16 bases left in between. Germline CDR1 and CDR2: SEHNR and FQNEAQ (reference sequence). The CDR3 extends over 15 amino acids. CDR3 region: CASSPAELAPYEQYF. CDR3 sequence (DNA): TGTGCCAGCAGCCCCGCCGAGCTAGCCCCCTACGAGCAGTACTTC.

The chain joins TRBV27 to TRBJ2-2; TRBD2 agrees at 14 bases. Trimming removed 6 bases from V and 6 bases from J; junction bases left unmatched: 3. Germline values: CDR1 MNHEY, CDR2 SMNVEV (reference sequence). The length of the CDR3 is 15 residues. CDR3 DNA sequence: TGTGCCAGCAGGGGACTAGCGGGAGAAGCCGGGGAGCTGTTTTTT. It encodes CASRGLAGEAGELFF.

This chain uses TRBV9 with TRBJ2-3, with D maybe TRBD2 (5 bases). This CDR3 is built from 15 residues. The V gene's germline CDR1 is SGDLS and CDR2 YYNGEE. Trimming shortened V by 0 bases and J by 9 bases, and 17 bases separated the two germline ends. The CDR3: CASSVGVSSLETQYF. Written as DNA, the CDR3 is TGTGCCAGCAGCGTAGGGGTATCTAGCTTGGAGACGCAGTATTTT.

The V gene is TRBV28, the J gene TRBJ2-7; D unresolved. Germline CDR1 is MDHEN and CDR2 is SYDVKM. CDR3 length equals 14 residues. The V gene lost 5 bases and the J gene lost 6 bases, with 17 bases spanning the gap. The CDR3 protein is CASSPLQRTGEQYF. CDR3 DNA sequence: TGTGCCAGCAGTCCTTTACAAAGAACGGGCGAGCAGTACTTC.

The DNA for the CDR3 is TGCGCCAGCAGCTTGGACGGGAGGGGAGGGGGCACTGAAGCTTTCTTT. Encoded protein: CASSLDGRGGGTEAFF. This chain joins TRBV5-1 and TRBJ1-1; a weak D match, TRBD1 (6 bases). Germline loops: CDR1 SGHRS, CDR2 YFSETQ. CDR3 length equals 16 residues. Deletions cut 0 bases from V and 4 bases from J, with 16 bases between.

The chain has TRBV5-4 and TRBJ2-6; 7 nucleotides line up with TRBD1. CDR1 and CDR2 (germline): SGHNT, YYREEE (reference sequence). The CDR3 is 18 amino acids. J was trimmed by 0 bases and V by 2 bases; bases with no gene match: 8. CDR3 DNA: TGTGCCAGCAGCTTAGGCGGCAGGGGGATCTCTGGGGCCAACGTCCTGACTTTC. This sequence encodes CASSLGGRGISGANVLTF.

This clone was found once. The chain uses TRBV19 and TRBJ1-1; 8 bases match TRBD1. Trimming at V came to 4 bases and at J to 1 base, leaving 5 bases not matched to a gene. Germline values: CDR1 LNHDA, CDR2 SQIVND (reference sequence). The CDR3 covers 15 residues. DNA of the CDR3: TGTGCCAGTAGTACCACCGGACAGGGGAACACTGAAGCTTTCTTT. It yields the protein CASSTTGQGNTEAFF.

The J gene is TRBJ2-5, the V gene TRBV28, with unresolved D. Trimming pared 2 bases from V and 1 base from J, leaving 11 bases between. The CDR3 runs to 15 residues. Germline V CDR1 and CDR2: MDHEN, SYDVKM. CDR3 DNA sequence: TGTGCCAGCAGTTTAACCGGCAGAGGCCAAGAGACCCAGTACTTC. This sequence encodes CASSLTGRGQETQYF.

This clone was found a few times. The chain links TRBV5-6 to TRBJ1-2, with 9 positions matching TRBD1. Germline V CDR1 and CDR2: SGHDT, YYEEEE. This CDR3 region has 15 residues. The ends lost 4 bases at V and 5 bases at J; junction bases unmatched: 9. CDR3 DNA sequence: TGTGCCAGCAGCCCCGGGACAGGGTTTTCATATGGCTACACCTTC. Its translation: CASSPGTGFSYGYTF.

This chain joins TRBV7-8 and TRBJ2-5; D possibly corresponds to TRBD2 (6 bases). The CDR3 has 14 amino acids. The V gene lost 1 base and the J gene lost 4 bases, with 10 bases spanning the gap. The germline V gene encodes CDR1 SGHVS and CDR2 FQNEAQ. Here the CDR3 DNA reads TGTGCCAGCAGCTTAGACCAGGGAGGAGAGACCCAGTACTTC. It translates to CASSLDQGGETQYF.

The genes are TRBV4-1 and TRBJ2-2, with 7 bases that match TRBD2. V gave up 4 bases and J gave up 0 bases; unmatched junction bases: 5. This CDR3 comprises 16 residues. CDR1 is MGHRA, CDR2 YSYEKL, per germline. The CDR3 loop is CASSRLAGPNTGELFF. For the CDR3, the DNA is TGCGCCAGCAGCCGGTTAGCGGGCCCGAACACCGGGGAGCTGTTTTTT.

The V gene is TRBV28, the J gene TRBJ1-5; D is ambiguous. V was pared by 3 bases and J by 4 bases, with 16 bases between. The germline V gene has CDR1 MDHEN and CDR2 SYDVKM. The CDR3 consists of 16 residues. CDR3 bases: TGTGCCAGCAGTTTGACCCTAGGACTCATGAATCAGCCCCAGCATTTT. Residues: CASSLTLGLMNQPQHF.